This T cell receptor beta chain emerged from a study of shared clonotypes between healthy human individuals. The study, taken as a whole, reports: An effect of sequencing depth on clonotype sharing among donors was expected. Naive subsets generally exceeded memory subsets in estimated richness.

Data came from immunoSEQ multiplex PCR; TCRdb stores just in-frame clones and leaves some out. The table lists under 2.5 million clones, about 90% of them singletons. A word on this clone: Its target is not known.

Healthy HIV-negative adults without recent acute infections or vaccinations served as donors. The CD4+ fraction was divided into a CD45RA+ naive subset and a CD45RA-negative memory subset. Germline loops: CDR1 MDHEN, CDR2 SYDVKM. This CDR3 comprises 13 residues. The V and J ends lost 7 bases and 5 bases respectively, with 12 bases between them. The sample was naive CD4+ T cells from PBMCs. Subset here: CD45RA+ positively selected. The chain has TRBV28 and TRBJ1-5, with a tentative D call TRBD1 (6 bases). The sequence was collected from a man between 18 and 29 years old in good health. Some clones in this sample may be carry-over from other donors' samples. The CDR3 DNA reads as TGTGCCAGCAAACAGGGTTCGGATCAGCCCCAGCATTTT. Protein: CASKQGSDQPQHF.